Listed below are T cell receptor beta chains from one sample, sequenced in a study of shared clonotypes between healthy human individuals. The method was immunoSEQ multiplex PCR; TCRdb's version includes in-frame clones alone and lacks a portion of them. The table has over 1.4 million clones, roughly 96% seen once; the top ten hold roughly 1.1%. The sample comprised naive CD4+ T cells sorted from blood. The receptor source for this set is a man aged 30 to 45 in good health. Both conserved end residues are part of each CDR3. A D gene is named only where the DNA matches it firmly. Size tells how often a clone was seen (once, few, many) or the class of an expanded clone, and some rows leave it out.

CDR3aa: CASSNPEGTRGYTF; CDR3nt: TGTGCCAGCAGTAACCCCGAGGGGACGCGTGGCTACACCTTC; abundance: -; d_gene: -; v_gene: TRBV28; j_gene: TRBJ1-2
CDR3aa: CASRLANEQFF; CDR3nt: TGTGCCAGCAGACTAGCCAATGAGCAGTTCTTC; abundance: -; d_gene: -; v_gene: TRBV25-1; j_gene: TRBJ2-1
CDR3aa: CATPGGTGELFF; CDR3nt: TGTGCCACTCCGGGGGGCACCGGGGAGCTGTTTTTT; abundance: once; d_gene: TRBD2; v_gene: TRBV19; j_gene: TRBJ2-2
CDR3aa: CASGGLAGGPSGTGELFF; CDR3nt: TGTGCCAGCGGGGGACTAGCGGGAGGGCCCTCGGGCACCGGGGAGCTGTTTTTT; abundance: -; d_gene: TRBD2; v_gene: TRBV6-4; j_gene: TRBJ2-2
CDR3aa: CASHGAFYEQYF; CDR3nt: TGTGCCAGCCACGGGGCTTTCTACGAGCAGTACTTC; abundance: -; d_gene: -; v_gene: TRBV2; j_gene: TRBJ2-7
CDR3aa: CASRDKPNAFYGYTF; CDR3nt: TGTGCCAGTCGTGACAAACCCAATGCCTTCTATGGCTACACCTTC; abundance: -; d_gene: -; v_gene: TRBV19; j_gene: TRBJ1-2
CDR3aa: CASSPSGTGNSYTF; CDR3nt: TGTGCCAGCTCACCGTCCGGGACAGGGAATAGCTACACCTTC; abundance: -; d_gene: TRBD1; v_gene: TRBV18; j_gene: TRBJ1-2
CDR3aa: CASSLRGPTFTEAFF; CDR3nt: TGTGCCAGCAGCTTACGAGGGCCCACCTTCACTGAAGCTTTCTTT; abundance: -; d_gene: -; v_gene: TRBV7-3; j_gene: TRBJ1-1
CDR3aa: CASSLTRLHEQFF; CDR3nt: TGTGCCAGCTCACTGACCCGTCTGCATGAGCAGTTCTTC; abundance: -; d_gene: -; v_gene: TRBV18; j_gene: TRBJ2-1
CDR3aa: CASSQEVLAVNTEAFF; CDR3nt: TGCGCCAGCAGCCAAGAGGTGCTGGCGGTGAACACTGAAGCTTTCTTT; abundance: -; d_gene: -; v_gene: TRBV4-1; j_gene: TRBJ1-1
CDR3aa: CASSPLGLASSTGELFF; CDR3nt: TGTGCCAGCTCACCTCTCGGTCTAGCGAGCAGTACCGGGGAGCTGTTTTTT; abundance: -; d_gene: -; v_gene: TRBV18; j_gene: TRBJ2-2
CDR3aa: CASSPTGGYAGELFF; CDR3nt: TGTGCCAGCAGCCCTACGGGGGGGTACGCCGGGGAGCTGTTTTTT; abundance: -; d_gene: TRBD2; v_gene: TRBV5-6; j_gene: TRBJ2-2
CDR3aa: CASRRRGSTNEKLFF; CDR3nt: TGTGCCAGCAGGCGAAGAGGTTCAACTAATGAAAAACTGTTTTTT; abundance: once; d_gene: -; v_gene: TRBV28; j_gene: TRBJ1-4
CDR3aa: CASSESKWLNTGELFF; CDR3nt: TGCGCCAGCAGTGAGTCGAAATGGTTGAACACCGGGGAGCTGTTTTTT; abundance: -; d_gene: -; v_gene: TRBV10-1; j_gene: TRBJ2-2
CDR3aa: CASSLPGNNEQFF; CDR3nt: TGTGCCAGCAGCCTTCCGGGGAACAATGAGCAGTTCTTC; abundance: -; d_gene: -; v_gene: TRBV5-4; j_gene: TRBJ2-1
CDR3aa: CASSLVSGWTGGTEAFF; CDR3nt: TGTGCCAGCAGCTTAGTGTCTGGCTGGACAGGGGGCACTGAAGCTTTCTTT; abundance: -; d_gene: TRBD1; v_gene: TRBV7-6; j_gene: TRBJ1-1